This T cell receptor beta chain was identified in a study of T-cell memory formation after mild COVID-19. On the study more broadly: In these data, TCR clusters were largely donor specific.

This clonotype was detected many times. Its antigen is undetermined. The J segment lost 4 bases and the V segment lost 10 bases, leaving 5 bases of the junction unmatched. Germline-derived CDR1 and CDR2 are LNHDA and SQIVND (reference sequence). The CDR3 loop spans 13 amino acids. General study results and limits: There was a balanced CD4/CD8 profile in clones contracting day 15 to 85, and later expanders leaned CD4+. Clones which contracted sat mainly in CM and EM if CD4+, and in EMRA if CD8+.

TCRdb re-called the 5' RACE reads with MiXCR, one entry per CDR3 protein. The sample lists hundreds of thousands of distinct CDR3 sequences, roughly 17% seen once, with 8.1% in the top ten. This chain links TRBV19 with TRBJ2-7, with 12 bases fitting TRBD1. The sequencing sample was made of PBMCs or a T cell subset sorted from them (not recorded which). The sequence came from an adult woman who had mild COVID-19 (a few samples of this study predate the infection). Cell type and time point are not known. The CDR3 DNA reads TGTGCCACTTGGGACAGGGGGCAGTACGAGCAGTACTTC. This translates into CATWDRGQYEQYF.